These 16 T cell receptor beta chains share one sample of origin, sequenced in a study of blood T cell repertoires in COVID-19. Some clones are missing from TCRdb's copy, which holds only in-frame ones; the method was immunoSEQ multiplex PCR. The sample has about 190,000 clones; 90% are singletons. The sequenced sample was peripheral blood. These receptors all come from a man aged 45 to 65 with acute or convalescent COVID-19.

The J gene is TRBJ2-2, the V gene TRBV3-1 (or the pseudogene TRBV3-2); 8 bases line up with TRBD1. In germline, CDR1 is LGHDT, CDR2 YNNKEL (reference sequence). There are 14 residues in the CDR3. V dropped 4 bases and J dropped 4; count of bases not matched to a gene: 2. CDR3 region: CASSRTGSTGELFF. In DNA form, the CDR3 reads TGTGCCAGCAGCCGGACAGGGTCCACCGGGGAGCTGTTTTTT.

This clone came up a few times. The V and J genes are TRBV5-6 and TRBJ2-5; unclear D gene. V lost 0 bases, J lost 2 bases, and 17 bases lay in between. Looked up from germline, CDR1 is SGHDT and CDR2 is YYEEEE. This CDR3 is 17 amino acids long. CDR3 DNA sequence: TGTGCCAGCAGCTTGGAAGTCGGCCAGATGGAGCAAGAGACCCAGTACTTC. Amino acids: CASSLEVGQMEQETQYF.

The chain links TRBV27 to TRBJ2-2; 11 bases match TRBD1. With V trimmed by 4 bases and J by 6 bases, 4 bases remained unmatched. Per the germline V gene, CDR1 is MNHEY and CDR2 is SMNVEV (reference sequence). The CDR3 extends over 15 amino acids. The CDR3 loop reads CASSSDRGLSGELFF. The CDR3 coding sequence is TGTGCCAGCAGTTCGGACAGGGGGCTATCCGGGGAGCTGTTTTTT.

The CDR3 DNA is TGTGCCAGCAGCCAAGATCGTAAGAGGACAGGGTTGGTAGAGACCCAGTACTTC. It yields the protein CASSQDRKRTGLVETQYF. The gene calls are TRBV3-1 (or the pseudogene TRBV3-2) and TRBJ2-5, with TRBD1 identical over 8 bases. CDR1 is LGHDT, CDR2 YNNKEL, per germline (reference sequence). This CDR3 has 18 residues. V gave up 0 bases and J gave up 4 bases; unmatched junction bases: 13.

The V gene is TRBV5-1, the J gene TRBJ1-3, with D unresolved. V gave up 4 bases and J gave up 0 bases, with 11 bases separating them. The CDR3 consists of 15 residues. Per germline, CDR1 SGHRS and CDR2 YFSETQ. The CDR3 sequence is CASSQDWSSGNTIYF. Written as DNA, the CDR3 is TGCGCCAGCAGCCAGGACTGGAGCTCTGGAAACACCATATATTTT.

V and J are TRBV6-2 or TRBV6-3 and TRBJ2-3, with a possible D match to TRBD1 (5 bases). V lost 2 bases and J 0 bases, leaving 18 bases between the germline ends. Germline assignment: CDR1 MNHEY and CDR2 SVGEGT. The CDR3 runs 18 residues. The CDR3 region is CASSYTPGDSASTDTQYF. As DNA, the CDR3 is TGTGCCAGCAGTTACACCCCTGGAGACAGTGCAAGCACAGATACGCAGTATTTT.

The chain joins TRBV19 to TRBJ1-1; 9 bases align to TRBD1. V lost 7 bases to trimming and J lost 4 bases; unmatched junction nucleotides: 1. Germline V gene lookup returns CDR1 LNHDA and CDR2 SQIVND (reference sequence). The CDR3 sequence is 12 residues long. DNA for the CDR3: TGTGCCAGTAAGACAGGGGGCACTGAAGCTTTCTTT. Translated: CASKTGGTEAFF. Using reference TRBV19 and TRBJ1-1 for the parts outside the CDR3, the full variable domain is DGGITQSPKYLFRKEGQNVTLSCEQNLNHDAMYWYRQDPGQGLRLIYYSQIVNDFQKGDIAEGYSVSREKKESFPLTVTSAQKNPTAFYLCASKTGGTEAFFGQGTRLTVV.

The chain uses TRBV9 and TRBJ1-2; D is possibly TRBD1 (5 bases). Trimming pared 2 bases from V and 2 bases from J, leaving 13 bases between. Per germline, CDR1 SGDLS and CDR2 YYNGEE. The CDR3 loop spans 15 amino acids. The CDR3 here is CASSVGGRSNYGYTF. CDR3 DNA sequence: TGTGCCAGCAGCGTGGGGGGAAGGTCGAACTATGGCTACACCTTC.

V is TRBV6-5 and J is TRBJ1-1; 7 positions agree with TRBD1. The CDR3 loop spans 13 amino acids. V trimming: 8 bases; J trimming: 1 base; junction bases outside the gene matches: 4. CDR1 and CDR2 (germline): MNHEY, SVGAGI. The CDR3 is CASFDRANTEAFF. For the CDR3, the DNA is TGTGCCAGCTTTGACAGGGCGAACACTGAAGCTTTCTTT.

The chain carries TRBV4-1 and TRBJ2-7; 11 bases are shared with TRBD2. The CDR3 totals 15 residues. V was pared by 1 base and J by 5 bases, with 4 bases of the junction left unmatched. Germline CDR1 MGHRA, CDR2 YSYEKL. The CDR3 is CASSQGSGRADEQYF. The CDR3 coding sequence is TGCGCCAGCAGCCAAGGTAGCGGGAGGGCCGACGAGCAGTACTTC.

The table lists this clone with a count of one. V usage is TRBV11-2 and J usage is TRBJ2-1; 8 positions match TRBD2. The V gene end was trimmed by 7 bases and the J gene end by 8 bases; junction bases not matched to a gene: 16. The germline V gene encodes CDR1 SGHAT and CDR2 FQNNGV. This CDR3 has 16 residues. The CDR3 reads CASTLTLAEEFDEQFF. For the CDR3, the DNA is TGTGCCAGCACCCTAACACTAGCGGAAGAATTCGATGAGCAGTTCTTC.

This clone was seen just once. The rearrangement uses TRBV19 and TRBJ2-1, with TRBD2 matching 15 bases. Germline CDR1 is LNHDA and CDR2 is SQIVND (reference sequence). V lost 4 bases and J lost 10; bases outside the gene matches: 5. The CDR3 has 15 residues. This chain's CDR3 is CASSRTSGRAGEQFF. The CDR3 DNA reads as TGTGCCAGTAGTAGGACTAGCGGGAGGGCCGGGGAGCAGTTCTTC.

The chain links TRBV24-1 to TRBJ2-3; the D gene is possibly TRBD1 (6 bases). The CDR3 totals 16 residues. V was cut by 1 base and J by 4 bases, with 14 bases left in between. Germline values: CDR1 KGHDR, CDR2 SFDVKD. Here the CDR3 reads CATSDFGRGRPDTQYF. The CDR3 DNA is TGTGCCACCAGTGATTTCGGCAGGGGAAGGCCAGATACGCAGTATTTT.

This clone was counted only a few times. The chain joins TRBV28 to TRBJ2-4; weak D call: TRBD2 (6 bases). V was clipped by 3 bases and J by 2 bases, with 11 bases between them. This CDR3 region has 15 residues. Germline-derived CDR1 and CDR2 are MDHEN and SYDVKM. The CDR3, as DNA: TGTGCCAGCAGTTTTTGGGAGGCGTCCAAAAACATTCAGTACTTC. Translation: CASSFWEASKNIQYF.

This chain connects TRBV5-1 to TRBJ2-7, with 9 bases matching TRBD2. The CDR3 consists of 15 residues. Germline values: CDR1 SGHRS, CDR2 YFSETQ. The V gene end was trimmed by 0 bases and the J gene end by 3 bases; junction bases not matched to a gene: 4. The CDR3 loop reads CASSLGREGLYEQYF. In nucleotides, the CDR3 is TGCGCCAGCAGCTTGGGGCGGGAGGGCCTCTACGAGCAGTACTTC.

Here the CDR3 reads CASSPSGASGVVYEQYF. CDR3 in DNA: TGTGCCAGCAGTCCATCTGGGGCTAGCGGGGTTGTCTACGAGCAGTACTTC. V and J are TRBV6-6 and TRBJ2-7; 9 nucleotides match TRBD2. After removal of 5 bases from V and 3 bases from J, the junction contained 14 bases not matched to a gene. The CDR3 is 17 residues long. Germline-derived CDR1 and CDR2 are MNHNY and SVGAGI (reference sequence).